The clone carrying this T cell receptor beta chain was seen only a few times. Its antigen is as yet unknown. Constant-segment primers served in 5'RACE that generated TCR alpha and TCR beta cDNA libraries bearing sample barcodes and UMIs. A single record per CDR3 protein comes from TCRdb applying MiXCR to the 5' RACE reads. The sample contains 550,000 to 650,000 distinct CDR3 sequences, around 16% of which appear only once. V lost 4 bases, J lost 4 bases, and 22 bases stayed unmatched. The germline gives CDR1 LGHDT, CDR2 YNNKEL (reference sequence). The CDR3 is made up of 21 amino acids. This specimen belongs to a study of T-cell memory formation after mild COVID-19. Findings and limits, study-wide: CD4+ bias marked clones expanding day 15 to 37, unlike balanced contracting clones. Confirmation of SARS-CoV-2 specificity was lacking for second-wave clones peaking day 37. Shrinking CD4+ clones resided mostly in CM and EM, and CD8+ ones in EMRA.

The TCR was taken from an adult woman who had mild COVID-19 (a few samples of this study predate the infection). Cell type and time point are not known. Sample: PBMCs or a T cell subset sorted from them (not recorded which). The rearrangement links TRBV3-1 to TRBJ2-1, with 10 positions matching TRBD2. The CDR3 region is CASSRASTGAGGPTRYNEQFF. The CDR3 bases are TGTGCCAGCAGCCGAGCCTCTACTGGAGCGGGGGGGCCGACGCGATACAATGAGCAGTTCTTC.